The next 8 T cell receptor beta chains were all read from a single sample in a study of blood T cells in healthy people across ages. PCR was performed a second time for about 6 to 12 cycles using a sample-barcoded 5' primer and a J-beta primer mix. TCRdb called the 5' RACE reads again in MiXCR, with one record for every CDR3 protein. The sample yields about 970,000 distinct CDR3 sequences, roughly 51% seen once. The sequenced material came from blood. Every receptor here comes from a woman aged 55-69 years in good health.

V usage is TRBV28 and J usage is TRBJ2-7; the D gene is possibly TRBD2 (5 bases). From germline, CDR1 is MDHEN and CDR2 SYDVKM. This CDR3 spans 14 amino acids. The germline V and J ends were trimmed by 5 bases and 3 bases, with 14 bases remaining between them. The CDR3 coding sequence is TGTGCCAGCAGTAAGTGGGAGAAAGTCTACGAGCAGTACTTC. The encoded protein is CASSKWEKVYEQYF.

V and J are TRBV4-1 and TRBJ2-7, with TRBD2 matching over 14 bases. CDR1 is MGHRA and CDR2 is YSYEKL in the germline V gene. The V gene end was trimmed by 3 bases and the J gene end by 6 bases; junction bases not matched to a gene: 1. The CDR3 contains 14 residues. CDR3 DNA: TGCGCCAGCAGCCAGGGGACTAGCGGGAGCGAGCAGTACTTC. Protein product: CASSQGTSGSEQYF.

CDR3 residues: CASSLSHDDEQYF. In DNA, the CDR3 is TGTGCCAGCAGCTTATCTCACGACGACGAGCAGTACTTC. The chain combines TRBV11-2 with TRBJ2-4; D call uncertain. The J call may be faulty, since TRBJ2-7 better matches the DNA end. In germline, CDR1 is SGHAT, CDR2 FQNNGV. This CDR3 region has 13 residues.

The genes are TRBV20-1 and TRBJ2-3; 9 bases align to TRBD2. The germline V gene encodes CDR1 DFQATT and CDR2 SNEGSKA (reference sequence). V trimming: 6 bases; J trimming: 5 bases; junction bases outside the gene matches: 21. This CDR3 has 18 amino acids. DNA of the CDR3: TGCAGTGCCCTTCCGCAGGGCTCGCGGGAGGGCCACCTAGATACGCAGTATTTT. It is translated as CSALPQGSREGHLDTQYF.

This clonotype has just a few counts. V usage is TRBV18 and J usage is TRBJ2-3; the match to TRBD1 covers 10 bases. Germline V gene sequence: CDR1 KGHSH, CDR2 LQKENI. Losses at the gene ends were 6 bases for V and 2 bases for J; bases not matched to a gene: 8. The CDR3 consists of 16 residues. The CDR3 loop is CASSSPGQGYTDTQYF. In DNA, the CDR3 is TGTGCCAGCTCTAGCCCGGGACAGGGGTACACAGATACGCAGTATTTT.

The chain joins TRBV27 to TRBJ1-2; no clear D. V was pared by 5 bases and J by 6 bases, with 22 bases between. Germline CDR1 reads MNHEY; CDR2 reads SMNVEV (reference sequence). The CDR3 contains 16 residues. The CDR3 nucleotides are TGTGCCAGCAGTACGCGGACCGGGCCTAGGAAGGATGGCTACACCTTC. This translates into CASSTRTGPRKDGYTF.

This clonotype was seen more than once but under ten times. V usage is TRBV10-2 and J usage is TRBJ2-5; D is possibly TRBD2 (6 bases). The CDR3 spans 13 residues. In germline, CDR1 is WSHSY, CDR2 SAAADI. V was cut by 4 bases and J by 2 bases, with 8 bases left in between. Written as DNA, the CDR3 is TGCGCCAGCAGTGGTCGGGGGCAAGAGACCCAGTACTTC. It yields the protein CASSGRGQETQYF.

The V call is TRBV20-1, the J call TRBJ2-6, with 9 positions matching TRBD1. The CDR3 has 15 residues. V was pared by 5 bases and J by 4 bases, with 6 bases of the junction left unmatched. Germline V gives CDR1 DFQATT, CDR2 SNEGSKA (reference sequence). CDR3 loop: CSAGNRGPGANVLTF. The DNA of the CDR3 is TGCAGTGCTGGGAACAGGGGGCCCGGGGCCAACGTCCTGACTTTC.